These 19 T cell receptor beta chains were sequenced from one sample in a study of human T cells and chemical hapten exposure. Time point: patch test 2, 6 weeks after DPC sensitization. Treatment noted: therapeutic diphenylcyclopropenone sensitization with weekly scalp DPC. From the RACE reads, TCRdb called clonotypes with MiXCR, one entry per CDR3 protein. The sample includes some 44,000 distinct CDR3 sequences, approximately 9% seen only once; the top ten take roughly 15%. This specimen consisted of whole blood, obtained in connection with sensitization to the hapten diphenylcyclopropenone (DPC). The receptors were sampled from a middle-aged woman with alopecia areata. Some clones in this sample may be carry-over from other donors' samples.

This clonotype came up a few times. The CDR3 DNA is TGCAGCGTCTCCGGGACAGCTAACACCGGGGAGCTGTTTTTT. Protein sequence: CSVSGTANTGELFF. This chain links TRBV29-1 with TRBJ2-2; 7 bases fit TRBD1. Losses at the gene ends were 6 bases for V and 2 bases for J; bases not matched to a gene: 6. CDR3 length equals 14 residues. Germline lookup yields CDR1 SQVTM and CDR2 ANQGSEA.

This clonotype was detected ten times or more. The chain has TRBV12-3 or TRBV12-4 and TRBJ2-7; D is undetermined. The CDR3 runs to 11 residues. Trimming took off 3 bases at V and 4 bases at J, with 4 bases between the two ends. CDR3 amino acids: CASSFTYEQYF. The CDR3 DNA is TGTGCCAGCAGTTTCACTTACGAGCAGTACTTC.

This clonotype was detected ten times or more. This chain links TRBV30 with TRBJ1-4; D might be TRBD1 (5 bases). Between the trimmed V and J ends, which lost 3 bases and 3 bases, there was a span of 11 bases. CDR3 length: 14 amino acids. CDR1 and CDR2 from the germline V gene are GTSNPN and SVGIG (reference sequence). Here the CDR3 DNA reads TGTGCCTGGAGCTTTACAGGATCTAATGAAAAACTGTTTTTT. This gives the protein CAWSFTGSNEKLFF.

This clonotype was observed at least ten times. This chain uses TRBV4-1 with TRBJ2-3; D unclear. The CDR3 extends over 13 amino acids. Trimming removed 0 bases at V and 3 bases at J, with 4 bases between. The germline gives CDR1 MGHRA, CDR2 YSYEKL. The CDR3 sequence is CASSQDRTDTQYF. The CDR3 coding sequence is TGCGCCAGCAGCCAAGATAGGACAGATACGCAGTATTTT.

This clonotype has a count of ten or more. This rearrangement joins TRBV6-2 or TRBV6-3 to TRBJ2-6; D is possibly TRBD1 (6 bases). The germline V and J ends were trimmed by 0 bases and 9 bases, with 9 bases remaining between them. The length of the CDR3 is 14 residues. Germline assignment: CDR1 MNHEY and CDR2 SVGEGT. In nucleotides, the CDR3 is TGTGCCAGCAGTTACTCCAGGGGAGTCAACGTCCTGACTTTC. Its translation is CASSYSRGVNVLTF.

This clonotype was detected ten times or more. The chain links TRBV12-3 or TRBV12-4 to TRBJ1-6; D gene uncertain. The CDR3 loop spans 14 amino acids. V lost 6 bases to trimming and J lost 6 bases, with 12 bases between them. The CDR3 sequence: CASSPDGGNSPLHF. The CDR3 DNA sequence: TGTGCCAGCAGCCCAGACGGAGGTAATTCACCCCTCCACTTT.

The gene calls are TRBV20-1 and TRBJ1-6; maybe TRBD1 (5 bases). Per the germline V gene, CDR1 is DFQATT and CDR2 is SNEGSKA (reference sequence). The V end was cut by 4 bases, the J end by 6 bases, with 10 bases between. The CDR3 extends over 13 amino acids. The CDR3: CSAKTEFNSPLHF. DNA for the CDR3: TGCAGTGCTAAGACAGAATTTAATTCACCCCTCCACTTT.

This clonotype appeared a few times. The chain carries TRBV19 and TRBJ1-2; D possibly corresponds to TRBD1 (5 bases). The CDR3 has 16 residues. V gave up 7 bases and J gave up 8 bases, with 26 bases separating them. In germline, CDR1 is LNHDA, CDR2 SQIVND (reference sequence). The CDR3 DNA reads TGTGCCAGTACCGCAATACAGGTGGGCCTCGGTGAGGGCTACACCTTC. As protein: CASTAIQVGLGEGYTF.

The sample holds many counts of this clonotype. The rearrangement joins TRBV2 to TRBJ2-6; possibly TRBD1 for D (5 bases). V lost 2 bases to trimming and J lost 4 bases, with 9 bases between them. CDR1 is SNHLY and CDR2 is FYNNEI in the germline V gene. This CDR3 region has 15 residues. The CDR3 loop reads CASSESGPGANVLTF. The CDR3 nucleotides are TGTGCCAGCAGTGAATCAGGGCCAGGGGCCAACGTCCTGACTTTC.

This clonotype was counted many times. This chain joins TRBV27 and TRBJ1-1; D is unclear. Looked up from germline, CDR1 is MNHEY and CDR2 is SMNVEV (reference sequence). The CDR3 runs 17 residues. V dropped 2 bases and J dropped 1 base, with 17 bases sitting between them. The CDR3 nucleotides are TGTGCCAGCAGTTTAGGGTCGTCTGGCTACGCGAACACTGAAGCTTTCTTT. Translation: CASSLGSSGYANTEAFF.

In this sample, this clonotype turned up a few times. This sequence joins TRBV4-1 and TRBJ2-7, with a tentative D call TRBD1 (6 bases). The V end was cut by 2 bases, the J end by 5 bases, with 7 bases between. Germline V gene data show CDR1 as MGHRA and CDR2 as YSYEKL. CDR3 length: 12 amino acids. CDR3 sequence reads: CASSQRQDEQYF. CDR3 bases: TGCGCCAGCAGCCAACGACAGGACGAGCAGTACTTC.

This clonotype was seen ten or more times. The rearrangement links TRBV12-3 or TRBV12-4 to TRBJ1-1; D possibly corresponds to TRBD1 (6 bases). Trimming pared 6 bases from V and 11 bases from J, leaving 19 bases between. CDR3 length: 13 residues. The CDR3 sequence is CASSLNRDNEAFF. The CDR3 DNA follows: TGTGCCAGCAGCTTAAACCGGGACAACGAGGCTTTCTTT.

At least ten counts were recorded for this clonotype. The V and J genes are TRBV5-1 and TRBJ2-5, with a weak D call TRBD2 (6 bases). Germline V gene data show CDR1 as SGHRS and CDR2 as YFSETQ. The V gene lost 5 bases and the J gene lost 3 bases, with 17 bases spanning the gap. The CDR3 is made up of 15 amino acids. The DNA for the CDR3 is TGCGCCAGCAGTCCCCTGGGAGGCCCCGAAGAGACCCAGTACTTC. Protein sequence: CASSPLGGPEETQYF.

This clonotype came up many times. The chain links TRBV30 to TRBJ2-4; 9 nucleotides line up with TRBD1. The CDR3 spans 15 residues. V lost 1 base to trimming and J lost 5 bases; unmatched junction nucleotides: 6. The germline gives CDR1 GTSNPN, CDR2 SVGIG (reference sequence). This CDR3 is CAWSEHYRGQNIQYF. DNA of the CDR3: TGTGCCTGGAGTGAGCATTACAGGGGGCAAAACATTCAGTACTTC.

The CDR3 sequence: CASSLLGRGLAKNIQYF. The DNA for the CDR3 is TGTGCCAGCAGTTTATTGGGCAGAGGCCTAGCCAAAAACATTCAGTACTTC. The V and J genes are TRBV28 and TRBJ2-4; D is undetermined. V was trimmed by 1 base and J by 0 bases, leaving 13 bases between them. Germline CDR1 is MDHEN and CDR2 is SYDVKM. The CDR3 totals 17 residues.

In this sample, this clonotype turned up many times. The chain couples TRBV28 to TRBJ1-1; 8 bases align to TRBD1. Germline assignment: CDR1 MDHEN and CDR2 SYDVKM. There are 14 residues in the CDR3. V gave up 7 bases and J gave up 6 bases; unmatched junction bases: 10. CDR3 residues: CASKALDRVSEAFF. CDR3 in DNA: TGTGCCAGCAAAGCCTTGGACAGGGTGTCTGAAGCTTTCTTT.

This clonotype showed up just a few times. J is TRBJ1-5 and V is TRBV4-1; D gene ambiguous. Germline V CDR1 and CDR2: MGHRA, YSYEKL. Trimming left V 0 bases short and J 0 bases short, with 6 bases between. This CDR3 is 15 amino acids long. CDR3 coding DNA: TGCGCCAGCAGCCAAGATTACGGTAGCAATCAGCCCCAGCATTTT. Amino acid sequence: CASSQDYGSNQPQHF.

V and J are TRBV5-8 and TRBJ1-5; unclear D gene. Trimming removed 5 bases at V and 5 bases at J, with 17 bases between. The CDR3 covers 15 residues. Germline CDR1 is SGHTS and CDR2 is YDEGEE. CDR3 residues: CASSQGSGSHQPQHF. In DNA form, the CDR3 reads TGTGCCAGCAGTCAAGGATCGGGGAGCCATCAGCCCCAGCATTTT.

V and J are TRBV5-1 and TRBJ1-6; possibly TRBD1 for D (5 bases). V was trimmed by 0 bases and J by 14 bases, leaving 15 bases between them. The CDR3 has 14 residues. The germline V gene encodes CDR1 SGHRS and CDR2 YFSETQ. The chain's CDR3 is CASSLASGQSALHF. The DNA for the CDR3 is TGCGCCAGCAGCTTGGCCTCAGGACAATCGGCCCTCCACTTT.